This entry describes one T cell receptor (beta chain). The method was immunoSEQ multiplex PCR; TCRdb's version includes in-frame clones alone and lacks a portion of them. Here the sample spans 55,000 to 85,000 clones, roughly nine tenths being singletons. The record originates from a study of T cell changes during pregnancy in multiple sclerosis. The origin of this receptor is a female donor with multiple sclerosis, enrolled in a pregnancy study. The material sequenced was peripheral blood, taken in the third trimester of pregnancy.

CDR3 region: CASGSGTVNEKLFF. DNA of the CDR3: TGCGCCAGCGGATCCGGGACAGTTAACGAAAAACTGTTTTTT. The V call is TRBV5-1, the J call TRBJ1-4, with TRBD1 identical over 7 bases. The germline gives CDR1 SGHRS, CDR2 YFSETQ. Trimming at V came to 7 bases and at J to 8 bases, leaving 11 bases not matched to a gene. The CDR3 loop spans 14 amino acids.